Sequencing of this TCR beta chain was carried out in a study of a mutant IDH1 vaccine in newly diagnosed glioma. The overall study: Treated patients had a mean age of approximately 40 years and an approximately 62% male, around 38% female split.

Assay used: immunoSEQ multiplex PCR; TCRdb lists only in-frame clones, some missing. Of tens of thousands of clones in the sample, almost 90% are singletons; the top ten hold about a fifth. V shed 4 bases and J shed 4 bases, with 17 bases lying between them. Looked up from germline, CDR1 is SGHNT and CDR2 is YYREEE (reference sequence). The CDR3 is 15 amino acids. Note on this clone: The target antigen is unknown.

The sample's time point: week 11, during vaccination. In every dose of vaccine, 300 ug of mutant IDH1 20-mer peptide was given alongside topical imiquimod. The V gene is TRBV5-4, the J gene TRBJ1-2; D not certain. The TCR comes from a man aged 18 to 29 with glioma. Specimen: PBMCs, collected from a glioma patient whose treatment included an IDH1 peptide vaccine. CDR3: CASSGRDTGPYGYTF. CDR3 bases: TGTGCCAGCAGCGGGAGGGATACCGGTCCCTATGGCTACACCTTC.